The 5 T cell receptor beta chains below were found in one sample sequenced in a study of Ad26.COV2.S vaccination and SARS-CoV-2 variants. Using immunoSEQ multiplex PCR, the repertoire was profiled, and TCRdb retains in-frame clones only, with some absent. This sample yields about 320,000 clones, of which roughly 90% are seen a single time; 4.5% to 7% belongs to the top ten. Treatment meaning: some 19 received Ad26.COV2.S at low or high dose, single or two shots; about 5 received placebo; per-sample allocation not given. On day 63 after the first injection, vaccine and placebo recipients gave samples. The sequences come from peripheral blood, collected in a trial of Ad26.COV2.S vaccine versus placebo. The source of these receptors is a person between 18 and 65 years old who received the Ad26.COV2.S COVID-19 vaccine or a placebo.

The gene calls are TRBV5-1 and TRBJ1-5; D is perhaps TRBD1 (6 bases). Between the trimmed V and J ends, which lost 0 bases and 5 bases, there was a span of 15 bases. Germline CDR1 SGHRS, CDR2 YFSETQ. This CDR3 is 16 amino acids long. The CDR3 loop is CASSLGSGGGDQPQHF. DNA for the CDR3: TGCGCCAGCAGCTTGGGAAGTGGTGGGGGCGATCAGCCCCAGCATTTT.

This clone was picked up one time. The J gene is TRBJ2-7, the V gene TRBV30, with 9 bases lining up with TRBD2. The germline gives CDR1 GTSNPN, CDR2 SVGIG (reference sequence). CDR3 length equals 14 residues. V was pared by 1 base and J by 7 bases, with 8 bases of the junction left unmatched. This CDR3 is CAWSGVSGRGEQYV. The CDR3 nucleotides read TGTGCCTGGAGTGGGGTTAGCGGGAGAGGGGAGCAGTACGTC.

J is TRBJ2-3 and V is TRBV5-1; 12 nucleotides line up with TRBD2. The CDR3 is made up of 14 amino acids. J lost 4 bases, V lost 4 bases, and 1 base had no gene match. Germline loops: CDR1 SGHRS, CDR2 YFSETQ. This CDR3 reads CASSASGGADTQYF. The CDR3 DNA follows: TGCGCCAGCAGCGCTAGCGGGGGGGCAGATACGCAGTATTTT.

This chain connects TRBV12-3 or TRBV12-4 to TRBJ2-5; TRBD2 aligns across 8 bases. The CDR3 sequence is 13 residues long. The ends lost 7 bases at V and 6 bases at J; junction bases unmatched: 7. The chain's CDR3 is CASTLAGKKTQYF. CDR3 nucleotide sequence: TGTGCCAGCACCTTAGCGGGGAAAAAGACCCAGTACTTC.

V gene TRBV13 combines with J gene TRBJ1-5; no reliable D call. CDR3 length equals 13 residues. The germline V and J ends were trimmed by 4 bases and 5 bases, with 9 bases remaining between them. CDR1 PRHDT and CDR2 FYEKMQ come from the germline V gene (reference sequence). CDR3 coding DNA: TGTGCCAGCAGCTCGAGCCTCGATCAGCCCCAGCATTTT. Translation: CASSSSLDQPQHF.